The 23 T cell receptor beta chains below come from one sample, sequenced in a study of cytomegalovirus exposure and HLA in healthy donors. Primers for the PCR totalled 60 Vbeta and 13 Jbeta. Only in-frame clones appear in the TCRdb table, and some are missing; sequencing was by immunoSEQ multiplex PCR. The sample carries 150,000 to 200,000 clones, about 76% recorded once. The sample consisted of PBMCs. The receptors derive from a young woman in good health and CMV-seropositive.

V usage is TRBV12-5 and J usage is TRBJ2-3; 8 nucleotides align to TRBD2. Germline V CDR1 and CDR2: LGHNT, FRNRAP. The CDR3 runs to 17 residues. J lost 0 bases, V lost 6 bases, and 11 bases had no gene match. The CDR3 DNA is TGTGCTAGTGGAAAAGGGAGCGGGGGACCTAGCACAGATACGCAGTATTTT. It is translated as CASGKGSGGPSTDTQYF.

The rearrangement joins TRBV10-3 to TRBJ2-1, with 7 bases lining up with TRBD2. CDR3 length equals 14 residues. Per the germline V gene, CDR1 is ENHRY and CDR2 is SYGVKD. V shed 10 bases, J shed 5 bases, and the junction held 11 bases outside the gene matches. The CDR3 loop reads CATHPGGTDNEQFF. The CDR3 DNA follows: TGTGCCACCCACCCCGGGGGGACTGACAATGAGCAGTTCTTC.

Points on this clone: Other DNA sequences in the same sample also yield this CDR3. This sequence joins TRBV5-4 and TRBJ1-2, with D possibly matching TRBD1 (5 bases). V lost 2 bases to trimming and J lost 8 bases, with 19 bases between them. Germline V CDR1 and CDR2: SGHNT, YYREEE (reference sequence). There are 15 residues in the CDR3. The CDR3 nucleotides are TGTGCCAGCAGCTTCGGGAGGGCGGGGCTTCTCGGCTACACCTTC. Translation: CASSFGRAGLLGYTF.

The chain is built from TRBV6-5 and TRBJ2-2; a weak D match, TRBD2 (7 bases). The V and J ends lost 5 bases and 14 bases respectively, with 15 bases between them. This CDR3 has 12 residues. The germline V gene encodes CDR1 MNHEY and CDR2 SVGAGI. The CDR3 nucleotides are TGTGCCAGCAGTGCCTGGGGGGGCGAACTGTTTTTT. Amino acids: CASSAWGGELFF.

In DNA, the CDR3 is TGTGCCAGCAGACATCAAGGACACGGCTCCTACGAGCAGTACTTC. Translating it yields CASRHQGHGSYEQYF. The V call is TRBV6-1, the J call TRBJ2-7; D is possibly TRBD1 (5 bases). Between the trimmed V and J ends, which lost 6 bases and 0 bases, there was a span of 15 bases. Germline loops: CDR1 MNHNS, CDR2 SASEGT. The CDR3 has 15 residues.

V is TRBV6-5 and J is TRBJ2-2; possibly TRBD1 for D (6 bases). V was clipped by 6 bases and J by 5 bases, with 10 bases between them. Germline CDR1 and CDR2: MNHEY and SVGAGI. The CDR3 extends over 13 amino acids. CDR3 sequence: CASSWQGTGELFF. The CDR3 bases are TGTGCCAGCAGCTGGCAGGGGACCGGGGAGCTGTTTTTT.

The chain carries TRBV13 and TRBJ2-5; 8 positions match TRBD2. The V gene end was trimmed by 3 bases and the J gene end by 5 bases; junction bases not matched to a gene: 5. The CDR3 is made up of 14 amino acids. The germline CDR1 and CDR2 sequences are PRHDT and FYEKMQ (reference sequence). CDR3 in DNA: TGTGCCAGCAGCTTGTGGGCTAGCGGGGAGACCCAGTACTTC. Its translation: CASSLWASGETQYF.

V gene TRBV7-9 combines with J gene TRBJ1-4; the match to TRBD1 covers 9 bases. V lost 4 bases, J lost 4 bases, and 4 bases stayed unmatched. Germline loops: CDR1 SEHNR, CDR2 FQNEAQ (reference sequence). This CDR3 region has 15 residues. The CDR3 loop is CASSSGQGLNEKLFF. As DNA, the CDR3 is TGTGCCAGCAGCTCGGGACAGGGACTTAATGAAAAACTGTTTTTT.

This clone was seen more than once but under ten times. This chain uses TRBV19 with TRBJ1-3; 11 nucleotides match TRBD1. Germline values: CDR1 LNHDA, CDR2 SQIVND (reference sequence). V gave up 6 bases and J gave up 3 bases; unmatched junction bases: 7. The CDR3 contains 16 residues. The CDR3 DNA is TGTGCCAGTAGCCCAACGGACAGGGGGCTTGGAAACACCATATATTTT. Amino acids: CASSPTDRGLGNTIYF.

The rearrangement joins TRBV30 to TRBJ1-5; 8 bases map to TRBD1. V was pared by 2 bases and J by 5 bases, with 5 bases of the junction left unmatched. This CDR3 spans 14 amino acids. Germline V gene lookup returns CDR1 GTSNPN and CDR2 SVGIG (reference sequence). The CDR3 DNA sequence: TGTGCCTGGAGTTCAGGACAGGGAGATCAGCCCCAGCATTTT. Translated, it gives CAWSSGQGDQPQHF.

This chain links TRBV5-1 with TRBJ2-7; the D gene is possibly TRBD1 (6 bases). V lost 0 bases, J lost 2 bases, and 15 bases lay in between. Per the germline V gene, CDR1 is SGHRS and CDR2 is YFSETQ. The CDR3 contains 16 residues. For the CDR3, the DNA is TGCGCCAGCAGCTTGGGCCCCCGACAGGAAACCTACGAGCAGTACTTC. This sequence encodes CASSLGPRQETYEQYF.

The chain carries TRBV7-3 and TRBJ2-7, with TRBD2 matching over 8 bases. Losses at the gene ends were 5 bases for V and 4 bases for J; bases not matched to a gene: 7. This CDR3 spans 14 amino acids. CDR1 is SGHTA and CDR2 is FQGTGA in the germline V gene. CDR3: CASSQSGGGYEQYF. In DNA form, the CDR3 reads TGTGCCAGCAGCCAATCGGGGGGGGGATACGAGCAGTACTTC. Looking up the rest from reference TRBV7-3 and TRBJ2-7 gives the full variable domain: GAGVSQTPSNKVTEKGKYVELRCDPISGHTALYWYRQSLGQGPEFLIYFQGTGAADDSGLPNDRFFAVRPEGSVSTLKIQRTERGDSAVYLCASSQSGGGYEQYFGPGTRLTVT.

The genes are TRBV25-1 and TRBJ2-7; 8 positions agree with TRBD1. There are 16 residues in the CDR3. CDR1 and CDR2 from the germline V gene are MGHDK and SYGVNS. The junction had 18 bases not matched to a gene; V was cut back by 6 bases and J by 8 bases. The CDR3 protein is CASSHHKAGGYQQQYF. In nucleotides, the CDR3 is TGTGCCAGCAGCCATCATAAGGCAGGGGGCTATCAACAGCAGTACTTC.

CDR3 residues: CASSLTGTGLSGANVLTF. CDR3 DNA: TGTGCCAGCAGCTTAACCGGGACAGGGCTGTCTGGGGCCAACGTCCTGACTTTC. This chain connects TRBV5-8 to TRBJ2-6, with 9 positions matching TRBD1. The V segment lost 2 bases and the J segment 1 base; nucleotides outside the gene matches: 7. Germline values: CDR1 SGHTS, CDR2 YDEGEE. The CDR3 has 18 amino acids.

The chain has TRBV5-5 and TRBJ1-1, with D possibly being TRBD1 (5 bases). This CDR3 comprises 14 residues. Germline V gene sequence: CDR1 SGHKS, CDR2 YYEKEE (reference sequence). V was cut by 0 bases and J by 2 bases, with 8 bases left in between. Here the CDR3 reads CASSLGGSNTEAFF. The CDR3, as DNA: TGTGCCAGCAGCTTGGGGGGCTCAAACACTGAAGCTTTCTTT. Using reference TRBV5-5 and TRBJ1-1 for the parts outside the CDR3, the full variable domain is DAGVTQSPTHLIKTRGQQVTLRCSPISGHKSVSWYQQVLGQGPQFIFQYYEKEERGRGNFPDRFSARQFPNYSSELNVNALLLGDSALYLCASSLGGSNTEAFFGQGTRLTVV.

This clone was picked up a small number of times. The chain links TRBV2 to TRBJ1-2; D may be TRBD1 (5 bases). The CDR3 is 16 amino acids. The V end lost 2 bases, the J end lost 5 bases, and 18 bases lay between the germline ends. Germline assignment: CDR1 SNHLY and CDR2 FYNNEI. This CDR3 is CASSETVAREGYGYTF. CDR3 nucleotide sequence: TGTGCCAGCAGTGAAACCGTCGCCAGGGAGGGATATGGCTACACCTTC.

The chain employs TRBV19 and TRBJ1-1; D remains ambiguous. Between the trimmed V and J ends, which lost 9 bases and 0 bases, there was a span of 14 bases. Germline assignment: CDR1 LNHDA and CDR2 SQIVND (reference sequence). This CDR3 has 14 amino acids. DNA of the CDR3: TGTGCCAGCCAAGTGGCGGGATTGAACACTGAAGCTTTCTTT. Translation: CASQVAGLNTEAFF.

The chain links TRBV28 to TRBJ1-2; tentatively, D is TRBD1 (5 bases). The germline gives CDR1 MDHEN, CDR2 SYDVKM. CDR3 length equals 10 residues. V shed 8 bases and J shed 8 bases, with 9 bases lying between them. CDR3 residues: CASHYRGYTF. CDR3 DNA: TGTGCCAGCCACTACAGGGGCTACACCTTC.

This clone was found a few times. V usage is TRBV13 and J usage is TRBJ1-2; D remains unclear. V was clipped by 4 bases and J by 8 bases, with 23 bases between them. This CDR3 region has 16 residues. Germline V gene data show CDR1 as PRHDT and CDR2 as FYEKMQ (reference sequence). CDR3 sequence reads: CASSSPDEGGFYGYTF. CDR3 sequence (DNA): TGTGCCAGCAGCTCCCCTGACGAGGGAGGGTTTTACGGCTACACCTTC. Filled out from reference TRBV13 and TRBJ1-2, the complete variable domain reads AAGVIQSPRHLIKEKRETATLKCYPIPRHDTVYWYQQGPGQDPQFLISFYEKMQSDKGSIPDRFSAQQFSDYHSELNMSSLELGDSALYFCASSSPDEGGFYGYTFGSGTRLTVV.

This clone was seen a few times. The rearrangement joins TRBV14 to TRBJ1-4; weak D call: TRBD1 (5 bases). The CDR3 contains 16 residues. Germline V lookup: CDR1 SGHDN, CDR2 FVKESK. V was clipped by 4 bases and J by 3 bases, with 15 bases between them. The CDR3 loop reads CASSPSGLEANEKLFF. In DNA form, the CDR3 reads TGTGCCAGCAGCCCATCAGGGTTGGAAGCTAATGAAAAACTGTTTTTT.

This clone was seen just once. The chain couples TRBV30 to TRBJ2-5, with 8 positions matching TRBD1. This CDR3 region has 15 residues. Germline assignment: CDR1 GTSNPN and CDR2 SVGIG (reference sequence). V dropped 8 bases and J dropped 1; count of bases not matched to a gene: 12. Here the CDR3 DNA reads TGTGCCGGTTCTGCCGGGACAGGAGGCCAAGAGACCCAGTACTTC. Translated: CAGSAGTGGQETQYF.

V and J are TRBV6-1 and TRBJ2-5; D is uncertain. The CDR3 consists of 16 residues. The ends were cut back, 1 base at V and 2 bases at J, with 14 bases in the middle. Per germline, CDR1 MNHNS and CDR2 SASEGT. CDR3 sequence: CASSEGPTLLQETQYF. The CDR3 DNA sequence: TGTGCCAGCAGTGAAGGGCCAACCCTACTACAAGAGACCCAGTACTTC.

The CDR3 region has the DNA TGTGCCAGCAGCTGGGGACAGGGACCAACTAATGAAAAACTGTTTTTT. Residues: CASSWGQGPTNEKLFF. This chain uses TRBV7-9 with TRBJ1-4; TRBD1 agrees at 9 bases. CDR3 size: 16 residues. The V and J ends lost 4 bases and 0 bases, in that order; junction bases with no gene match: 3. Germline lookup yields CDR1 SEHNR and CDR2 FQNEAQ (reference sequence).